Listed below are T cell receptor beta chains from one sample, sequenced in a study of blood T cell repertoires in COVID-19. The table came from immunoSEQ multiplex PCR; TCRdb's copy has only in-frame clones and leaves some out. The table has about 400,000 clones, around 90% seen once. The sequencing input was PBMCs or T cells enriched from blood (not recorded which). These receptors came from a woman aged 40 to 50 with acute COVID-19. Each CDR3 is given with its conserved first and last residue.

CASSLQQQTDTQYF 14 TRBJ2-3 TRBV7-6
CAWSKPGTVNQPQHF 15 TRBJ1-5 TRBV30
CASSLARANTGELFF 15 TRBJ2-2 TRBV11-2
CASSDRTRLTDTQYF 15 TRBJ2-3 TRBV4-1
CASSFSGTGYEKLFF 15 TRBJ1-4 TRBV27
CASSLGGSNQPQHF 14 TRBJ1-5 TRBV13
CASTRFTSGGAGEQFF 16 TRBJ2-1 TRBV27
CASSPLSHRGGATGELFF 18 TRBJ2-2 TRBV7-9
CASSLVSYTEAFF 13 TRBJ1-1 TRBV5-1
CASSQDRHNSNYGYTF 16 TRBJ1-2 TRBV4-2
CASDSNYGYTF 11 TRBJ1-2 TRBV19
CASSISGDYSTDTQYF 16 TRBJ2-3 TRBV19
CATGRDGLSYEQYF 14 TRBJ2-7 TRBV6-6
CASSRGTGRNNEQFF 15 TRBJ2-1 TRBV2
CASSQSRQNTGELFF 15 TRBJ2-2 TRBV23-1
CASSLAWGNSGANVLTF 17 TRBJ2-6 TRBV5-1
CASSLRTSGETQYF 14 TRBJ2-5 TRBV6-2/TRBV6-3
CASSLGAGGSYEQYF 15 TRBJ2-7 TRBV7-2
CSASVRGHLNYGYTF 15 TRBJ1-2 TRBV20-1
CASSQVWAIHGYTF 14 TRBJ1-2 TRBV4-1
CASSLPGGFASGANVLTF 18 TRBJ2-6 TRBV7-2
CASTQGRDTEAFF 13 TRBJ1-1 TRBV7-8
CASSLKGGNYGYTF 14 TRBJ1-2 TRBV7-9
CASSDRQSNQPQHF 14 TRBJ1-5 TRBV6-1
CASSLSQGYMPYEQYF 16 TRBJ2-7 TRBV14
CASSPAGAGSLTGELFF 17 TRBJ2-2 TRBV5-4
CASSEQGGRSNQPQHF 16 TRBJ1-5 TRBV6-4
CASSHPSGRGDNQPQHF 17 TRBJ1-5 TRBV4-1
CASSHSLRGVDEQFF 15 TRBJ2-1 TRBV4-1
CASKGRGYYGYTF 13 TRBJ1-2 TRBV2
CASSLRDRPGYTF 13 TRBJ1-2 TRBV19
CASKWQGAEAFF 12 TRBJ1-1 TRBV6-5
CAWSVGGTGEPYGYTF 16 TRBJ1-2 TRBV30
CASSDRGYGYTF 12 TRBJ1-2 TRBV7-8
CASSPRGDSYEQYF 14 TRBJ2-7 TRBV27
CASSGGHRADTQYF 14 TRBJ2-3 TRBV9
CASTRGGTEAFF 12 TRBJ1-1 TRBV3-1/TRBV3-2
CSASSGLDYNEQFF 14 TRBJ2-1 TRBV20-1
CASSDPYTDTQYF 13 TRBJ2-3 TRBV25-1
CASSPHGNTEAFF 13 TRBJ1-1 TRBV3-1/TRBV3-2
CASSIRTTPAEAFF 14 TRBJ1-1 TRBV19
CASSRNEQFF 10 TRBJ2-1 TRBV12-3/TRBV12-4
CASSQDPSGGNTGELFF 17 TRBJ2-2 TRBV3-1/TRBV3-2
CASSPQGLDANVLTF 15 TRBJ2-6 TRBV5-1
CASSDSGGDQTQYF 14 TRBJ2-5 TRBV5-1
CASSQATTEIKGANVLTF 18 TRBJ2-6 TRBV4-1
CASSRQTNTGELFF 14 TRBJ2-2 TRBV18
CASSVGDSFWRSTGELFF 18 TRBJ2-2 TRBV9
CASSVKPGTGGTGELFF 17 TRBJ2-2 TRBV9
CASSLTGDGYTF 12 TRBJ1-2 TRBV18
CASSSLGPEGGEAFF 15 TRBJ1-1 TRBV6-6
CAWSVQESDTQYF 13 TRBJ2-3 TRBV30
CASSFDRGDTEAFF 14 TRBJ1-1 TRBV7-2
CASSDSSGGETQYF 14 TRBJ2-5 TRBV7-2
CASSQGYEQYF 11 TRBJ2-7 TRBV5-1
CASSEDRRWGAFF 13 TRBJ1-1 TRBV19
CASNSTEYF 9 TRBJ2-7 TRBV6-4
CASRDIFNSPLHF 13 TRBJ1-6 TRBV12-3/TRBV12-4
CASSEWDRANYGYTF 15 TRBJ1-2 TRBV7-9